This T cell receptor beta chain emerged from a study of Ad26.COV2.S vaccination and SARS-CoV-2 variants. The ends were cut back, 0 bases at V and 1 base at J, with 10 bases in the middle. The germline V gene has CDR1 SGDLS and CDR2 YYNGEE. The CDR3 has 15 amino acids. As for this clone: The antigen remains unidentified.

Study conclusions and caveats: Recipients of either vaccine or placebo displayed similar breadth of non-spike TCRs.

Clones were sequenced by immunoSEQ multiplex PCR, and TCRdb holds only the in-frame ones, with some missing. The sample includes about 680,000 clones, 80% to 90% of them seen just once. Noted treatment: 15 to 20 received Ad26.COV2.S at low or high dose, single or two shots; 5 received placebo; per-sample allocation not given. Day 63 after the first injection of vaccine or placebo was the sampling time. Material: peripheral blood, obtained in a trial of Ad26.COV2.S vaccine versus placebo. The chain combines TRBV9 with TRBJ1-1; D is unclear. The clonotype comes from a person between 18 and 59 years old who received the Ad26.COV2.S COVID-19 vaccine or a placebo. CDR3 region: CASSVGGVGNTEAFF. The CDR3 nucleotides read TGTGCCAGCAGCGTAGGCGGGGTAGGGAACACTGAAGCTTTCTTT.